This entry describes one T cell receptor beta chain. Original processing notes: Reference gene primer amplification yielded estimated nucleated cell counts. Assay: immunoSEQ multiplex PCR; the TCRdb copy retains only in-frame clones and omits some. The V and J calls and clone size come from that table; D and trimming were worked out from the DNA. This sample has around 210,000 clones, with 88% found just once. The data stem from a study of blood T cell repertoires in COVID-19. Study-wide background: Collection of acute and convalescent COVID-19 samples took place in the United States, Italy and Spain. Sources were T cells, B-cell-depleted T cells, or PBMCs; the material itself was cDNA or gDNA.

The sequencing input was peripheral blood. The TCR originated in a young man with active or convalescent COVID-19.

The CDR3 reads CASRDRGREKLFF. The CDR3 bases are TGTGCCAGCAGGGACAGGGGGCGCGAAAAACTGTTTTTT. V gene TRBV7-8 combines with J gene TRBJ1-4, with 11 positions matching TRBD1. The V segment lost 6 bases and the J segment 8 bases; nucleotides outside the gene matches: 2. The V gene's germline CDR1 is SGHVS and CDR2 FQNEAQ. The CDR3 totals 13 residues.